This T cell receptor (beta chain) was recorded in a study of T-cell reconstitution after alpha-beta-depleted transplantation in children. Preparation of the TCRbeta library was carried out with unique molecular identifiers. MiXCR was run by TCRdb on the PCR reads, yielding one entry per CDR3 protein. Found here are 200,000 to 250,000 distinct CDR3 sequences, 7.5% to 10% of them singletons; the top ten hold roughly 5.1%. This clonotype was detected ten times or more. V gave up 5 bases and J gave up 10 bases; unmatched junction bases: 9. The CDR3 is 14 residues long. Germline V gene lookup returns CDR1 DFQATT and CDR2 SNEGSKA (reference sequence).

The chain is built from TRBV20-1 and TRBJ1-6; TRBD1 matches at 9 bases. This clonotype originated in a human donor who donated a stem cell graft to a child with SCID. The sequenced sample was PBMCs from the stem cell graft donor, obtained from the stem cell graft. CDR3 region: CSADEPDRGSPLHF. As DNA, the CDR3 is TGCAGTGCTGACGAACCGGACAGGGGCTCACCCCTCCACTTT.